This TCR beta chain was recovered during a study of blood T cell repertoires in COVID-19. In the original analysis: Using reference gene primer amplification, nucleated cell counts were estimated. Sequencing used immunoSEQ multiplex PCR; TCRdb keeps in-frame clones, though not all of them. The V and J calls and the clone size are those of that table, but D and trimming were determined from the DNA. This sample has roughly 260,000 clones, with roughly 87% found just once. Cohorts were determined from participant-reported clinical history. V lost 10 bases to trimming and J lost 3 bases; unmatched junction nucleotides: 6. The CDR3 loop spans 12 amino acids. Germline CDR1 reads MNHNY; CDR2 reads SVGAGI (reference sequence).

The receptor was derived from a woman in her 30s with acute COVID-19. The chain uses TRBV6-6 and TRBJ2-7, with 7 nucleotides matching TRBD1. Sequencing input: PBMCs or T cells enriched from blood (not recorded which). The chain's CDR3 is CATRDSLYEQYF. The DNA for the CDR3 is TGTGCCACCAGGGACAGCCTCTACGAGCAGTACTTC.